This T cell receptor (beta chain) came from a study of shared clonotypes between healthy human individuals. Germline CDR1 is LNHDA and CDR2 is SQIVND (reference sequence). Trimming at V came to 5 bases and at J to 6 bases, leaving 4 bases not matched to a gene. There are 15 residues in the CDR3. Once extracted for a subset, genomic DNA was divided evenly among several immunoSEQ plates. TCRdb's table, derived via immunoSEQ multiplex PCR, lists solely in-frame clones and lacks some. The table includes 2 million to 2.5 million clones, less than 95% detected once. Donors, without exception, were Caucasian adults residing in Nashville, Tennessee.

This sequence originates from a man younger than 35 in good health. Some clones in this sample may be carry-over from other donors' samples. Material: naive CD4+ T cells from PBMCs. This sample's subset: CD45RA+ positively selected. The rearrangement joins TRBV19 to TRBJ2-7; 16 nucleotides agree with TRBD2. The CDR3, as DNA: TGTGCCAGTAGTCCCGGGACTAGCGGGAGGGCCGAGCAGTACTTC. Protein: CASSPGTSGRAEQYF.